The source of this T cell receptor (beta chain) is a study of OX40 agonist ivuxolimab in advanced cancers. The length of the CDR3 is 13 residues. Germline CDR1 reads SGHAT; CDR2 reads FQDESV (reference sequence). Trimming took 2 bases from V and 7 from J, leaving 6 bases between them. Data came from immunoSEQ multiplex PCR; TCRdb stores just in-frame clones and leaves some out. In the table there are roughly 90,000 clones, 85% of which are singletons. This sequence was found in an adult with an advanced solid tumor such as melanoma, head and neck, liver or kidney cancer. Sample: CD4+ or CD8+ T cells sorted from blood, taken in a trial of the OX40 agonist ivuxolimab. V and J are TRBV11-1 and TRBJ1-6; D is unclear. The CDR3, as DNA: TGTGCCAGCAGCTTACATGAAAATTCACCCCTCCACTTT. It is translated as CASSLHENSPLHF.